This is a list of T cell receptor beta chains from one sample in a study of T-cell reconstitution after alpha-beta-depleted transplantation in children. TCRdb used MiXCR to reprocess the PCR reads, holding one entry per CDR3 protein. The repertoire holds just over 350,000 distinct CDR3 sequences, with about an eighth as singletons. The sample consisted of PBMCs, taken from the stem cell graft. These receptors all come from a human donor who donated a stem cell graft to a child with Fanconi anemia. CDR3s include the opening cysteine and the closing phenylalanine or tryptophan. The D gene is left open where the match is weak. The size entry is marked missing in some rows and otherwise reads once, few, many or a size class.

TRBV12-3/TRBV12-4,many,NA,TRBJ2-3,CATSGGEGDTQYF,TGTGCCACATCGGGGGGCGAGGGAGATACGCAGTATTTT
TRBV7-2,few,TRBD2,TRBJ2-3,CASSPRRSGGAHTQYF,TGTGCCAGCAGCCCCCGCAGGAGCGGGGGGGCCCATACGCAGTATTTT
TRBV7-2,few,TRBD2,TRBJ2-7,CASSLSSGGEVVYEQYF,TGTGCCAGCAGCTTAAGTAGCGGGGGGGAAGTCGTCTACGAGCAGTACTTC
TRBV7-9,few,TRBD1,TRBJ1-1,CASSGRDRAYTEAFF,TGTGCCAGCAGCGGGCGGGACAGGGCGTACACTGAAGCTTTCTTT
TRBV12-3/TRBV12-4,many,NA,TRBJ1-6,CASSWSGGNSPLHF,TGTGCCAGCAGTTGGAGCGGGGGGAATTCACCCCTCCACTTT
TRBV10-3,NA,NA,TRBJ1-2,CAISEEGRTNYGYTF,TGTGCCATCAGTGAGGAGGGCAGGACTAACTATGGCTACACCTTC
TRBV2,NA,NA,TRBJ2-7,CASSEAGAYEQYF,TGTGCCAGCAGTGAAGCAGGAGCGTACGAGCAGTACTTC
TRBV28,NA,NA,TRBJ1-6,CASSYPPGRLPLSSYNSPLHF,TGTGCCAGCAGCTACCCCCCGGGTAGACTTCCTTTAAGCTCCTATAATTCACCCCTCCACTTT
TRBV18,few,NA,TRBJ1-4,CASSPQAASNEKLFF,TGTGCCAGCTCACCACAGGCAGCGTCTAATGAAAAACTGTTTTTT
TRBV27,NA,TRBD1,TRBJ1-1,CASSPFDRGLTEAFF,TGTGCCAGCAGCCCCTTCGACAGGGGGCTCACTGAAGCTTTCTTT
TRBV9,NA,NA,TRBJ2-3,CASSVAYGDPRDTQYF,TGTGCCAGCAGCGTAGCTTATGGCGACCCTAGGGATACGCAGTATTTT
TRBV7-9,many,NA,TRBJ2-7,CASSSRQGRGYEQYF,TGTGCCAGCAGCTCCCGCCAGGGGAGGGGGTACGAGCAGTACTTC
TRBV20-1,once,NA,TRBJ2-3,CSASGESSTDTQYF,TGCAGTGCCTCCGGGGAGTCTAGCACAGATACGCAGTATTTT
TRBV20-1,few,TRBD1,TRBJ2-6,CSAEGASGANVLTF,TGCAGTGCTGAGGGGGCCTCTGGGGCCAACGTCCTGACTTTC
TRBV6-6,few,NA,TRBJ1-1,CASTLPSGEAFF,TGTGCCAGCACCTTACCCTCGGGTGAAGCTTTCTTT
TRBV19,NA,NA,TRBJ1-5,CARRVSNQPQHF,TGTGCCAGGAGGGTGAGCAATCAGCCCCAGCATTTT
TRBV5-6,many,NA,TRBJ1-4,CASSFKQTNEKLFF,TGTGCCAGCAGCTTTAAACAGACTAATGAAAAACTGTTTTTT
TRBV27,many,NA,TRBJ2-3,CASSLTRGTTDTQYF,TGTGCCAGCAGTTTAACCCGGGGGACCACAGATACGCAGTATTTT